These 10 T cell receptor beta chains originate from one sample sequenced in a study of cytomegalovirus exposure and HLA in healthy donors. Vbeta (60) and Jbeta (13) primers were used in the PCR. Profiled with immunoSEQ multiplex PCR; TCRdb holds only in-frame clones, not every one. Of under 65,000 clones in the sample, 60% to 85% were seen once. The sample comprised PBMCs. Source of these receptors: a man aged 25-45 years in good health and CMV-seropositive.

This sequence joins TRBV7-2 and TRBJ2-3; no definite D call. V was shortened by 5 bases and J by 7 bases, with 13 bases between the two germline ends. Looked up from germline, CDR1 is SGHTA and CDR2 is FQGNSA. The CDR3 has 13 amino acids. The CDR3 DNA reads TGTGCCAGCAGCCTCACTATATATAATACGCAGTATTTT. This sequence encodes CASSLTIYNTQYF. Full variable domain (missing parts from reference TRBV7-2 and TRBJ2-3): GAGVSQSPSNKVTEKGKDVELRCDPISGHTALYWYRQSLGQGLEFLIYFQGNSAPDKSGLPSDRFSAERTGGSVSTLTIQRTQQEDSAVYLCASSLTIYNTQYFGPGTRLTVL.

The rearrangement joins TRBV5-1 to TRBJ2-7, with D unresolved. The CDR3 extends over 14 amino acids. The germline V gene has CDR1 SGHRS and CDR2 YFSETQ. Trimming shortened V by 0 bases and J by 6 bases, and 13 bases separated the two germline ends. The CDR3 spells CASSLVSGLGEQYF. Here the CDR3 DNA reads TGCGCCAGCAGCTTGGTATCCGGGTTGGGCGAGCAGTACTTC.

CDR3 DNA: TGTGCCAGCAGCCTTGGACTAGCGGGGTACACCGGGGAGCTGTTTTTT. This gives the protein CASSLGLAGYTGELFF. The chain combines TRBV13 with TRBJ2-2; 12 bases map to TRBD2. J gave up 3 bases and V 5 bases, and 4 bases lay outside the gene matches. CDR1 and CDR2 from the germline V gene are PRHDT and FYEKMQ (reference sequence). CDR3 size: 16 residues.

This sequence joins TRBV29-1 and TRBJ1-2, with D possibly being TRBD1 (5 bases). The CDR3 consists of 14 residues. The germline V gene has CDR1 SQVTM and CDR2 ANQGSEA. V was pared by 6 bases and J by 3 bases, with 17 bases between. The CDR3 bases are TGCAGCGTCGAAACTCAGGACAACTACTATGGCTACACCTTC. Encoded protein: CSVETQDNYYGYTF.

This CDR3 is CASSPVQGRSNEQFF. CDR3 nucleotide sequence: TGTGCCAGCTCACCAGTTCAGGGGAGAAGCAATGAGCAGTTCTTC. The chain carries TRBV18 and TRBJ2-1; a weak D match, TRBD1 (6 bases). The CDR3 contains 15 residues. The germline V gene encodes CDR1 KGHSH and CDR2 LQKENI. V was pared by 2 bases and J by 6 bases, with 14 bases between.

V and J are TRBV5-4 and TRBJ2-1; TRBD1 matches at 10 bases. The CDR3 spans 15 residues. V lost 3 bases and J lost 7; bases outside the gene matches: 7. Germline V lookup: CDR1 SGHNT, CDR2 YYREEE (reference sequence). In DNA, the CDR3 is TGTGCCAGCAGCTCACCGGGACAGGGGATAAATGAGCAGTTCTTC. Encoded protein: CASSSPGQGINEQFF.

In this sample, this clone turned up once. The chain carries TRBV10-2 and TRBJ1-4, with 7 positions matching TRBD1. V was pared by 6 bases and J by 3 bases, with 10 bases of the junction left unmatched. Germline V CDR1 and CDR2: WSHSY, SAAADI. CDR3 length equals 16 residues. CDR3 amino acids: CASSPTEGAPNEKLFF. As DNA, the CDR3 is TGCGCCAGCAGCCCAACCGAGGGGGCACCTAATGAAAAACTGTTTTTT.

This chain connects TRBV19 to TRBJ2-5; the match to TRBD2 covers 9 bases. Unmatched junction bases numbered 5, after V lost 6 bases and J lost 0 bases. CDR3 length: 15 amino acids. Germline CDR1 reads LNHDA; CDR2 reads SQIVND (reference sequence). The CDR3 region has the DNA TGTGCCAGTAGCAGGGGACTAGCCTACCAAGAGACCCAGTACTTC. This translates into CASSRGLAYQETQYF.

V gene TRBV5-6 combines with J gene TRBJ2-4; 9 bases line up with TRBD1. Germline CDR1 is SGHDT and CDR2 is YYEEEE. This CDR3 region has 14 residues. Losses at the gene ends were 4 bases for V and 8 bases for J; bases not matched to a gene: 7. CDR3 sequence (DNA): TGTGCCAGCAGCCTACGGACAGGGGAGGACATTCAGTACTTC. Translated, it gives CASSLRTGEDIQYF.

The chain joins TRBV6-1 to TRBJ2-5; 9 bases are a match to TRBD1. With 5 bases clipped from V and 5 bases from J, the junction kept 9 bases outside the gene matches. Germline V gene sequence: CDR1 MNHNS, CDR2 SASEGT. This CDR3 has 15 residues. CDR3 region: CASSSGTGMSETQYF. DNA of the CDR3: TGTGCCAGCAGTTCCGGGACAGGGATGAGTGAGACCCAGTACTTC.